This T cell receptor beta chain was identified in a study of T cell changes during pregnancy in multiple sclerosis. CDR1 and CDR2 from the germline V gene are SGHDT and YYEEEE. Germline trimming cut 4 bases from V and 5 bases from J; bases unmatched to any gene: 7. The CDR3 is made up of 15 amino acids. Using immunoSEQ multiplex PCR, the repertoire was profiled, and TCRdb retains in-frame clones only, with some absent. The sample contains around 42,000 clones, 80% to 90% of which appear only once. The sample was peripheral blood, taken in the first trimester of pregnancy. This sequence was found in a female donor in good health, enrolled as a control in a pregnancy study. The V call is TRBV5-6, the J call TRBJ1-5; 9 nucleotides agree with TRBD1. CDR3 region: CASSGRDREYQPQHF. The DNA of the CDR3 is TGTGCCAGCAGCGGCCGGGACAGGGAATATCAGCCCCAGCATTTT.